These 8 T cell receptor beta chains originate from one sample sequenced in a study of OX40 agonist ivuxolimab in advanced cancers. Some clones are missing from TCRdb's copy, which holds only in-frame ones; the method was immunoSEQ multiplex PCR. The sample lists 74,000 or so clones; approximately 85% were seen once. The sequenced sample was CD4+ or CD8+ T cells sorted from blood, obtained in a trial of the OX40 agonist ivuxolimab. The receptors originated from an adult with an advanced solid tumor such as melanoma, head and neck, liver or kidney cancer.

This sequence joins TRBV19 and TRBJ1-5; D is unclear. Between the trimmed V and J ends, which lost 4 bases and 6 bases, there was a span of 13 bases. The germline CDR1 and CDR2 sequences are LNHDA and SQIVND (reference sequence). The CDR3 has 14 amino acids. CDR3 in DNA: TGTGCCAGTAGTACGCCCGGACCCGGTCAGCCCCAGCATTTT. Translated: CASSTPGPGQPQHF.

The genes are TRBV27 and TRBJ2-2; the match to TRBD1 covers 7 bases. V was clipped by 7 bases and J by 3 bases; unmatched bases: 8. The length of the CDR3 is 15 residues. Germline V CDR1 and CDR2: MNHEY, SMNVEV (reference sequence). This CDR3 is CASTAGDRYTGELFF. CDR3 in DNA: TGTGCCAGCACCGCAGGGGACAGATACACCGGGGAGCTGTTTTTT.

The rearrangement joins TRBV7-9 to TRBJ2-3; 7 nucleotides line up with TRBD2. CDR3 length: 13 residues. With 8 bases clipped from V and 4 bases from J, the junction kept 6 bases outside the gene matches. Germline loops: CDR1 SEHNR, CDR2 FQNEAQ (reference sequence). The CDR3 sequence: CASCLAEADTQYF. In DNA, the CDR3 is TGTGCCAGCTGTCTAGCGGAGGCAGATACGCAGTATTTT.

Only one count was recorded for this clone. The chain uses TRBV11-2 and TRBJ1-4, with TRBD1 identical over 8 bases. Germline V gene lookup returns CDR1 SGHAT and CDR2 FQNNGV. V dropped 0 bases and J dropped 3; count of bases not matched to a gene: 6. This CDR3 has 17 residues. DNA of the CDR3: TGTGCCAGCAGCTTAGATCGGGGGACAGGAGCTAATGAAAAACTGTTTTTT. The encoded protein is CASSLDRGTGANEKLFF.

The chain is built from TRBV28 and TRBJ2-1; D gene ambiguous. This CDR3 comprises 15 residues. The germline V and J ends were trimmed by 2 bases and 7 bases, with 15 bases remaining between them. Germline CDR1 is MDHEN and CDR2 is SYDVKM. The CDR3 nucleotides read TGTGCCAGCAGTTTAGTGGAGAAGCTTAGGAATGAGCAGTTCTTC. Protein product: CASSLVEKLRNEQFF. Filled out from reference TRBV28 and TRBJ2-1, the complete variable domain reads DVKVTQSSRYLVKRTGEKVFLECVQDMDHENMFWYRQDPGLGLRLIYFSYDVKMKEKGDIPEGYSVSREKKERFSLILESASTNQTSMYLCASSLVEKLRNEQFFGPGTRLTVL.

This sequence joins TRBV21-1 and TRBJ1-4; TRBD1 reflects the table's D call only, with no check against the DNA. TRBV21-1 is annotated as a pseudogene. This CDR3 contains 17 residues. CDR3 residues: CASSKALRQGTNEKLFF. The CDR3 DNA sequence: TGTGCCAGCAGCAAAGCCTTAAGACAGGGAACTAATGAAAAACTGTTTTTT.

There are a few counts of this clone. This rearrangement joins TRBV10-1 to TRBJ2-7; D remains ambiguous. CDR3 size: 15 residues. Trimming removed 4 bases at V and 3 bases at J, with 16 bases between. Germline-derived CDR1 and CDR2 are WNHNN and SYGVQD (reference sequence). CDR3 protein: CASSVGATEYYEQYF. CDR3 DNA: TGCGCCAGCAGTGTTGGAGCTACAGAATACTACGAGCAGTACTTC.

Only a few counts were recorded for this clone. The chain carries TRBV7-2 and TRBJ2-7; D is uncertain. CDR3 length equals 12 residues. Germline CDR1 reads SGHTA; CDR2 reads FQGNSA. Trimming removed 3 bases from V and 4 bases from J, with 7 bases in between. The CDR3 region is CASSLGWYEQYF. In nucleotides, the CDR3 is TGTGCCAGCAGCTTGGGGTGGTACGAGCAGTACTTC.